This T cell receptor (beta chain) stems from a study of response to subunit inactivated influenza vaccine (dated by TCRdb to the late 2010s). About the full investigation: The study used deep quantitative T cell receptor repertoire profiling to track responses to a trivalent subunit inactivated influenza vaccine.

The receptor library was made with RT-PCR. TCRdb names Illumina HiSeq 2500 as the instrument used. TCRdb itself trimmed the public reads at Q25 with fastp, ran MiXCR and retained productive beta chains. Each entry merges the rows of one CDR3 protein and shows their most common DNA and genes. Recorded for this sample are roughly 710,000 distinct CDR3 sequences; approximately 15% of them occurred a single time. The ten largest clones add up to around 7.6% of the sample. This clonotype has just a few counts. Its recognized antigen is unknown. No much larger clonotype is one base removed from it; base qualities were not supplied. The research as a whole found: It was suggested by the authors that each seasonal influenza vaccination may recruit only a limited number of new T cells.

V ends up 4 bases short and J 6 bases short, with an unmatched junction base count of 16. Via the germline V gene (reference sequence), CDR1 is DFQATT and CDR2 SNEGSKA. The CDR3 runs 17 residues from the cysteine to the phenylalanine. Of the read, only the CDR3 DNA is kept; its 51 bases are in frame from base 1. The sample consisted of PBMCs from blood, taken 14 to 15 days before vaccination. The source is a man aged 45 to 65 who received an inactivated influenza vaccine. Donor details come from another sample of the same person, matched by shared clones. The sequence joins TRBV20-1 to TRBJ2-7; 12 of the junction bases match TRBD2. The nucleotide sequence is given as TGCAGTGCTATGTCCGGACTAGCGGGAAGTTGGGGCTCCGAGCAGTACTTC. Translated, this gives CSAMSGLAGSWGSEQYF.